The T cell receptor beta chain described here comes from a study of shared clonotypes between healthy human individuals. The germline gives CDR1 SQVTM, CDR2 ANQGSEA. J was trimmed by 9 bases and V by 8 bases; bases with no gene match: 8. CDR3 length: 13 amino acids. This clone has a handful of counts. Libraries were prepared by immunoSEQ multiplex PCR; TCRdb keeps only in-frame clonotypes and omits some of them. The data show fewer than 650,000 clones, 70% to 80% seen once. This sequence was found in a woman aged 40 to 49 in good health. Some clones in this sample may be carry-over from other donors' samples. Material: PBMCs. J is TRBJ2-1 and V is TRBV29-1, with 12 bases matching TRBD2. CDR3 sequence (DNA): TGCAGCACCCTACTAGCGGGGGGCGGTGAGCAGTTCTTC. Protein: CSTLLAGGGEQFF.